The 27 T cell receptor beta chains below were found in one sample sequenced in a study of T cell changes during pregnancy in multiple sclerosis. TCRdb keeps only in-frame clones here, not all; method: immunoSEQ multiplex PCR. The sample lists around 100,000 clones, around 91% seen once, with about 0.93% in the top ten. Material: peripheral blood, obtained after pregnancy. The source of these receptors is a female donor with multiple sclerosis, enrolled in a pregnancy study.

The rearrangement joins TRBV6-5 to TRBJ2-3, with 10 positions matching TRBD1. The CDR3 has 15 amino acids. The V gene's germline CDR1 is MNHEY and CDR2 SVGAGI. V was clipped by 6 bases and J by 3 bases; unmatched bases: 6. CDR3 coding DNA: TGTGCCAGCAGCTCCGACAGGGGGCGGACAGATACGCAGTATTTT. This encodes CASSSDRGRTDTQYF.

Concerning this clone itself: This specimen includes other DNA sequences encoding the same CDR3. This chain connects TRBV19 to TRBJ2-7, with no clear D. V shed 3 bases and J shed 2 bases, with 11 bases lying between them. Germline values: CDR1 LNHDA, CDR2 SQIVND (reference sequence). This CDR3 spans 14 amino acids. The CDR3 region has the DNA TGTGCCAGTAGTATTGGCCGTACCGCCTACGAGCAGTACTTC. Protein sequence: CASSIGRTAYEQYF.

Here the CDR3 reads CATSRTLTGDPIYEQYF. Written as DNA, the CDR3 is TGTGCCACCAGCAGGACCCTGACAGGGGACCCAATATACGAGCAGTACTTC. V and J are TRBV15 and TRBJ2-7; TRBD1 matches 8 bases. After removal of 3 bases from V and 4 bases from J, the junction contained 14 bases not matched to a gene. The CDR3 spans 17 residues. Germline V gives CDR1 LNHNV, CDR2 YYDKDF (reference sequence).

CDR3 DNA: TGTGCCAGTAGTTTCTACAGGGTTCGGACAGATACGCAGTATTTT. Translated, it gives CASSFYRVRTDTQYF. This rearrangement joins TRBV19 to TRBJ2-3, with D perhaps matching TRBD1 (6 bases). The germline V and J ends were trimmed by 5 bases and 3 bases, with 15 bases remaining between them. This CDR3 has 15 amino acids. The germline gives CDR1 LNHDA, CDR2 SQIVND (reference sequence).

The chain links TRBV18 to TRBJ2-7; 10 positions match TRBD1. V was clipped by 6 bases and J by 6 bases; unmatched bases: 8. The CDR3 has 14 amino acids. Per the germline V gene, CDR1 is KGHSH and CDR2 is LQKENI. CDR3 in DNA: TGTGCCAGCTCCCCGGGACAGGGGATTCCCGAGCAGTACTTC. Residues: CASSPGQGIPEQYF.

This clone has a single count. The V gene is TRBV7-9, the J gene TRBJ2-1; 10 bases line up with TRBD2. Germline loops: CDR1 SEHNR, CDR2 FQNEAQ (reference sequence). The CDR3 extends over 16 amino acids. Unmatched junction bases numbered 15, after V lost 7 bases and J lost 9 bases. Here the CDR3 reads CASTSSGRAVNGEQFF. The DNA for the CDR3 is TGTGCCAGCACCTCCAGCGGGAGGGCCGTAAACGGTGAGCAGTTCTTC. Based on the CDR3 plus reference TRBV7-9 and TRBJ2-1, the full variable domain is DTGVSQNPRHKITKRGQNVTFRCDPISEHNRLYWYRQTLGQGPEFLTYFQNEAQLEKSRLLSDRFSAERPKGSFSTLEIQRTEQGDSAMYLCASTSSGRAVNGEQFFGPGTRLTVL.

This rearrangement joins TRBV9 to TRBJ2-1, with 7 bases fitting TRBD1. The CDR3 is 13 residues long. Trimming removed 0 bases from V and 8 bases from J; junction bases left unmatched: 2. Germline loops: CDR1 SGDLS, CDR2 YYNGEE. The CDR3 sequence: CASSVGQGDEQFF. The CDR3 DNA reads TGTGCCAGCAGCGTAGGTCAGGGGGATGAGCAGTTCTTC.

The chain couples TRBV6-1 to TRBJ2-5; D unresolved. The V and J ends lost 2 bases and 4 bases respectively, with 14 bases between them. The V gene's germline CDR1 is MNHNS and CDR2 SASEGT. The CDR3 has 15 residues. This chain's CDR3 is CASSELRSFGETQYF. The DNA for the CDR3 is TGTGCCAGCAGTGAATTAAGGAGTTTCGGAGAGACCCAGTACTTC.

This chain joins TRBV7-3 and TRBJ2-2, with TRBD2 matching 9 bases. CDR1 is SGHTA and CDR2 is FQGTGA in the germline V gene. V was pared by 5 bases and J by 10 bases, with 11 bases of the junction left unmatched. This CDR3 has 15 amino acids. The CDR3 coding sequence is TGTGCCAGCAGCAAATCTGGGACTAGCTCGGAGGAGCTGTTTTTT. Amino acid sequence: CASSKSGTSSEELFF.

The rearrangement links TRBV29-1 to TRBJ2-1; no reliable D call. V was pared by 4 bases and J by 4 bases, with 8 bases between. The germline gives CDR1 SQVTM, CDR2 ANQGSEA. The CDR3 is 12 residues long. CDR3 loop: CSVVVAYNEQFF. The DNA for the CDR3 is TGCAGCGTTGTGGTAGCATACAATGAGCAGTTCTTC.

This chain links TRBV5-4 with TRBJ2-1; 7 nucleotides agree with TRBD1. Looked up from germline, CDR1 is SGHNT and CDR2 is YYREEE (reference sequence). The CDR3 is made up of 13 amino acids. With V trimmed by 5 bases and J by 4 bases, 3 bases remained unmatched. The CDR3 spells CASRRDSYNEQFF. Here the CDR3 DNA reads TGTGCCAGCAGAAGGGACAGTTACAATGAGCAGTTCTTC.

CDR3 loop: CASSITGRTEAFF. The DNA of the CDR3 is TGTGCCAGTAGTATCACCGGGAGGACTGAAGCTTTCTTT. This chain connects TRBV19 to TRBJ1-1; D is undetermined. The CDR3 totals 13 residues. Trimming took off 3 bases at V and 5 bases at J, with 10 bases between the two ends. Germline assignment: CDR1 LNHDA and CDR2 SQIVND (reference sequence).

This rearrangement joins TRBV29-1 to TRBJ1-2; 12 bases are shared with TRBD1. The V and J ends lost 8 bases and 8 bases, in that order; junction bases with no gene match: 15. Germline lookup yields CDR1 SQVTM and CDR2 ANQGSEA. The CDR3 is made up of 15 amino acids. DNA of the CDR3: TGCAGCACCCTCACAGGGACAGGGGGCGCCCCGGGCTACACCTTC. Amino acid sequence: CSTLTGTGGAPGYTF. Full variable domain (remainder filled in from reference TRBV29-1 and TRBJ1-2): SAVISQKPSRDICQRGTSLTIQCQVDSQVTMMFWYRQQPGQSLTLIATANQGSEATYESGFVIDKFPISRPNLTFSTLTVSNMSPEDSSIYLCSTLTGTGGAPGYTFGSGTRLTVV.

This clone was counted once. The CDR3 DNA reads TGTGCCAGCAGCTTAGGTGTCAGCCCTCGGGGCTATGGCTACACCTTC. This encodes CASSLGVSPRGYGYTF. The J gene is TRBJ1-2, the V gene TRBV7-9; D not certain. The CDR3 is 16 amino acids. CDR1 SEHNR and CDR2 FQNEAQ come from the germline V gene (reference sequence). Trimming stripped 1 base from V and 4 bases from J, with 16 bases between.

The chain uses TRBV5-1 and TRBJ2-5; 8 bases agree with TRBD2. Germline assignment: CDR1 SGHRS and CDR2 YFSETQ. With 0 bases clipped from V and 4 bases from J, the junction kept 5 bases outside the gene matches. The CDR3 totals 15 residues. The CDR3 protein is CASSLAAGGAETQYF. For the CDR3, the DNA is TGCGCCAGCAGCTTGGCCGCGGGGGGCGCAGAGACCCAGTACTTC.

The rearrangement uses TRBV7-2 and TRBJ2-7; D possibly corresponds to TRBD2 (5 bases). The CDR3 runs to 13 residues. The V gene's germline CDR1 is SGHTA and CDR2 FQGNSA. Trimming took off 4 bases at V and 3 bases at J, with 10 bases between the two ends. CDR3 bases: TGTGCCAGCAGCTCGAGGGTTTTCTACGAGCAGTACTTC. This translates into CASSSRVFYEQYF.

The V and J genes are TRBV5-1 and TRBJ2-3; weak D call: TRBD2 (6 bases). The germline gives CDR1 SGHRS, CDR2 YFSETQ. With 0 bases removed from V and 4 bases from J, the gap between germline ends came to 9 bases. The CDR3 length is 14 residues. CDR3 sequence reads: CASSLDGTSDTQYF. In DNA, the CDR3 is TGCGCCAGCAGCTTGGACGGGACTTCAGATACGCAGTATTTT.

This CDR3 is CASSPRQLNSPLHF. CDR3 nucleotides: TGTGCCAGCAGCCCCCGACAGCTTAATTCACCCCTCCACTTT. V is TRBV9 and J is TRBJ1-6, with D tentatively TRBD1 (5 bases). The V end was cut by 4 bases, the J end by 6 bases, with 11 bases between. Per germline, CDR1 SGDLS and CDR2 YYNGEE. The CDR3 contains 14 residues.

V and J are TRBV7-3 and TRBJ2-1; possible D gene TRBD2, 6 bases. Germline CDR1 is SGHTA and CDR2 is FQGTGA. V was shortened by 1 base and J by 10 bases, with 11 bases between the two germline ends. The CDR3 totals 13 residues. The CDR3, as DNA: TGTGCCAGCAGCTTAAGGAGGGCGGGGGAGCAGTTCTTC. It encodes CASSLRRAGEQFF.

Turning to this clone: This same CDR3 is encoded by further DNA sequences in the sample. The rearrangement uses TRBV7-9 and TRBJ2-3, with 7 bases fitting TRBD1. The CDR3 totals 15 residues. CDR1 and CDR2 from the germline V gene are SEHNR and FQNEAQ (reference sequence). With V trimmed by 1 base and J by 1 base, 2 bases remained unmatched. The CDR3 DNA reads as TGTGCCAGCAGCTTAGGACAGGGACGCACAGATACGCAGTATTTT. Residues: CASSLGQGRTDTQYF. The variable domain in full, completed from reference TRBV7-9 and TRBJ2-3, reads DTGVSQNPRHKITKRGQNVTFRCDPISEHNRLYWYRQTLGQGPEFLTYFQNEAQLEKSRLLSDRFSAERPKGSFSTLEIQRTEQGDSAMYLCASSLGQGRTDTQYFGPGTRLTVL.

In nucleotides, the CDR3 is TGTGCCAGCAGCCTTCGGACAGGGACCAATCAGCCCCAGCATTTT. Translation gives CASSLRTGTNQPQHF. The chain carries TRBV4-2 and TRBJ1-5, with 8 bases that match TRBD1. The junction had 5 bases not matched to a gene; V was cut back by 4 bases and J by 3 bases. The CDR3 extends over 15 amino acids. From germline, CDR1 is LGHNA and CDR2 YNFKEQ.

The chain combines TRBV7-9 with TRBJ1-5; D is possibly TRBD1 (5 bases). Trimming left V 1 base short and J 0 bases short, with 10 bases between. Per germline, CDR1 SEHNR and CDR2 FQNEAQ (reference sequence). This CDR3 comprises 16 residues. CDR3 coding DNA: TGTGCCAGCAGCTTAGGTGGGGGGAATAGCAATCAGCCCCAGCATTTT. Protein sequence: CASSLGGGNSNQPQHF.

The chain joins TRBV19 to TRBJ2-1; possibly TRBD1 for D (6 bases). The CDR3 extends over 14 amino acids. Germline CDR1 LNHDA, CDR2 SQIVND (reference sequence). The germline V and J ends were trimmed by 2 bases and 7 bases, with 12 bases remaining between them. The CDR3 sequence: CASSIWGLRNEQFF. CDR3 DNA sequence: TGTGCCAGTAGTATATGGGGGCTAAGGAATGAGCAGTTCTTC.

This chain connects TRBV19 to TRBJ2-2; 7 nucleotides match TRBD1. The CDR3 contains 15 residues. Germline V lookup: CDR1 LNHDA, CDR2 SQIVND (reference sequence). V was pared by 3 bases and J by 0 bases, with 1 base of the junction left unmatched. CDR3 in DNA: TGTGCCAGTAGTATCGGGACAGCGAACACCGGGGAGCTGTTTTTT. Translating it yields CASSIGTANTGELFF.

This sequence joins TRBV18 and TRBJ1-4; 8 bases fit TRBD1. The ends lost 4 bases at V and 3 bases at J; junction bases unmatched: 13. Germline V gene sequence: CDR1 KGHSH, CDR2 LQKENI. The CDR3 is 18 amino acids. CDR3 in DNA: TGTGCCAGCTCACTAACCGGGACAGGCGGTTTTGCTAATGAAAAACTGTTTTTT. As protein: CASSLTGTGGFANEKLFF.

This chain links TRBV7-8 with TRBJ2-7; the match to TRBD1 covers 10 bases. This CDR3 spans 14 amino acids. The germline V gene encodes CDR1 SGHVS and CDR2 FQNEAQ. The junction had 6 bases not matched to a gene; V was cut back by 5 bases and J by 5 bases. The CDR3 spells CASSIGTGVHEQYF. CDR3 in DNA: TGTGCCAGCAGCATTGGGACAGGGGTTCACGAGCAGTACTTC. Filled out from reference TRBV7-8 and TRBJ2-7, the complete variable domain reads GAGVSQSPRYKVAKRGQDVALRCDPISGHVSLFWYQQALGQGPEFLTYFQNEAQLDKSGLPSDRFFAERPEGSVSTLKIQRTQQEDSAVYLCASSIGTGVHEQYFGPGTRLTVT.

V gene TRBV7-6 combines with J gene TRBJ1-4; D is perhaps TRBD1 (6 bases). The CDR3 is made up of 13 amino acids. The germline V and J ends were trimmed by 8 bases and 3 bases, with 10 bases remaining between them. Germline V gene lookup returns CDR1 SGHVS and CDR2 FNYEAQ. CDR3: CASQQGPNEKLFF. In DNA form, the CDR3 reads TGTGCCAGCCAACAGGGCCCTAATGAAAAACTGTTTTTT.